This entry lists 26 T cell receptor beta chains sequenced from one sample in a study of T cells in Graves' hyperthyroidism and ophthalmopathy. Authors of the study amplified TCR beta CDR3 regions from RNA transcripts. The HTBI set primed first-round TCR CDR3 RT-PCR. One entry per CDR3 protein, called by TCRdb with MiXCR from the multiplex PCR reads. The sample carries 140,000 or so distinct CDR3 sequences, approximately 20% recorded once. Sequenced input: blood. The receptors derive from a woman aged 45-60 years with Graves' hyperthyroidism that later progressed to Graves' ophthalmopathy.

In its sample, this clonotype was seen a few times. The gene calls are TRBV4-1 and TRBJ1-3, with D possibly being TRBD1 (5 bases). The V gene lost 6 bases and the J gene lost 0 bases, with 18 bases spanning the gap. The length of the CDR3 is 17 residues. The germline CDR1 and CDR2 sequences are MGHRA and YSYEKL. The CDR3 region has the DNA TGCGCCAGCAGTCCTTTCGCACAGACAGCCTCTGGAAACACCATATATTTT. Protein sequence: CASSPFAQTASGNTIYF.

In this sample, this clonotype turned up many times. This sequence joins TRBV7-2 and TRBJ2-1; no clear D gene. CDR1 and CDR2 from the germline V gene are SGHTA and FQGNSA. The CDR3 consists of 15 residues. V was trimmed by 5 bases and J by 3 bases, leaving 14 bases between them. CDR3 DNA sequence: TGTGCCAGCAGCATAGTTTGGACGGACTACAATGAGCAGTTCTTC. It translates to CASSIVWTDYNEQFF. The full variable domain, completed using reference TRBV7-2 and TRBJ2-1, is GAGVSQSPSNKVTEKGKDVELRCDPISGHTALYWYRQSLGQGLEFLIYFQGNSAPDKSGLPSDRFSAERTGGSVSTLTIQRTQQEDSAVYLCASSIVWTDYNEQFFGPGTRLTVL.

This chain connects TRBV12-3 or TRBV12-4 to TRBJ2-3, with 8 bases identical to TRBD2. The CDR3 has 16 amino acids. With 4 bases clipped from V and 5 bases from J, the junction kept 11 bases outside the gene matches. The CDR3 DNA reads as TGTGCCAGCAGTTCCGCTACGGGACTAGTGGAAGATACGCAGTATTTT. It encodes CASSSATGLVEDTQYF.

The chain links TRBV28 to TRBJ2-4, with unresolved D. The CDR3 is made up of 12 amino acids. Trimming left V 3 bases short and J 5 bases short, with 5 bases between. Germline loops: CDR1 MDHEN, CDR2 SYDVKM. CDR3: CASSLKQNIQYF. CDR3 DNA: TGTGCCAGCAGTTTGAAACAAAACATTCAGTACTTC.

This clonotype was detected ten times or more. CDR3 loop: CASRKTSGRVPYEQYF. CDR3 nucleotides: TGTGCCAGCAGGAAAACTAGCGGGAGGGTTCCCTACGAGCAGTACTTC. The chain carries TRBV28 and TRBJ2-7, with 13 bases identical to TRBD2. The CDR3 runs to 16 residues. V was clipped by 6 bases and J by 2 bases; unmatched bases: 7. CDR1 is MDHEN and CDR2 is SYDVKM in the germline V gene.

The chain couples TRBV6-5 to TRBJ2-1, with a possible D match to TRBD2 (6 bases). Germline V gene lookup returns CDR1 MNHEY and CDR2 SVGAGI. The CDR3 length is 15 residues. Trimming pared 4 bases from V and 5 bases from J, leaving 15 bases between. The CDR3 region is CASSFAGTGNNEQFF. The CDR3 nucleotides are TGTGCCAGCAGTTTTGCCGGGACTGGCAACAATGAGCAGTTCTTC.

For this clonotype: At one of its ends the junction is not consistent with the germline gene, which may arise from a read error. The chain has TRBV6-2 or TRBV6-3 and TRBJ2-7; D call uncertain. Germline CDR1 reads MNHEY; CDR2 reads SVGEGT. The CDR3 is 15 residues long. Here the CDR3 DNA reads TGTGCCAGCACTTACAAGCCGGGTTGGCCGTACGAGCAGTACTTC. Amino acid sequence: CASTYKPGWPYEQYF.

This clonotype was detected many times. The chain carries TRBV20-1 and TRBJ2-7; 9 bases align to TRBD2. The CDR3 length is 17 residues. Germline-derived CDR1 and CDR2 are DFQATT and SNEGSKA (reference sequence). V lost 0 bases and J lost 0; bases outside the gene matches: 9. The DNA for the CDR3 is TGCAGTGCTAGAGATGGGCTAGCGGGGCCTAGCTCCTACGAGCAGTACTTC. It translates to CSARDGLAGPSSYEQYF.

The sample holds a few counts of this clonotype. The rearrangement links TRBV24-1 to TRBJ1-2; D is undetermined. In germline, CDR1 is KGHDR, CDR2 SFDVKD. This CDR3 region has 14 residues. Trimming removed 4 bases at V and 4 bases at J, with 12 bases between. The CDR3 nucleotides are TGTGCCACCAGTGACCCCGGACGGGGCTATGGCTACACCTTC. As protein: CATSDPGRGYGYTF.

This clonotype was recorded only once. One end of the junction varies from germline; a read error may be responsible. This CDR3 reads CASIKWGTEALF. In nucleotides, the CDR3 is TGTGCCAGCATAAAGTGGGGCACTGAAGCTCTCTTT. V usage is TRBV7-2 and J usage is TRBJ1-1; D might be TRBD1 (5 bases). The V gene's germline CDR1 is SGHTA and CDR2 FQGNSA. The CDR3 totals 12 residues.

This chain links TRBV27 with TRBJ1-2; 9 positions agree with TRBD1. V was pared by 7 bases and J by 5 bases, with 2 bases of the junction left unmatched. Germline values: CDR1 MNHEY, CDR2 SMNVEV (reference sequence). There are 12 residues in the CDR3. The CDR3 DNA reads as TGTGCCAGCAAACAGGGGGCTTATGGCTACACCTTC. Encoded protein: CASKQGAYGYTF.

This chain links TRBV3-1 with TRBJ2-3, with TRBD2 matching over 9 bases. The CDR3 length is 16 residues. Germline loops: CDR1 LGHDT, CDR2 YNNKEL (reference sequence). Trimming removed 2 bases from V and 7 bases from J; junction bases left unmatched: 10. CDR3: CASSQNGAGGPNTQYF. In nucleotides, the CDR3 is TGTGCCAGCAGCCAAAATGGGGCGGGAGGGCCGAATACGCAGTATTTT.

This clonotype was picked up many times. The rearrangement joins TRBV5-6 to TRBJ1-1, with D unclear. With 1 base removed from V and 1 base from J, the gap between germline ends came to 14 bases. Germline CDR1 is SGHDT and CDR2 is YYEEEE. This CDR3 contains 16 residues. The CDR3 coding sequence is TGTGCCAGCAGCTTGTTTGCAGTGGCCTGGAACACTGAAGCTTTCTTT. Its translation: CASSLFAVAWNTEAFF.

This chain connects TRBV24-1 to TRBJ1-2; D gene ambiguous. There are 14 residues in the CDR3. The V end was cut by 4 bases, the J end by 8 bases, with 16 bases between. Looked up from germline, CDR1 is KGHDR and CDR2 is SFDVKD. CDR3 in amino acids: CATSDPRNLRGYTF. The CDR3 region has the DNA TGTGCCACCAGTGACCCCCGGAATCTACGGGGCTACACCTTC.

This clonotype was counted between two and nine times. The V call is TRBV5-1, the J call TRBJ2-5, with D maybe TRBD1 (7 bases). The V end lost 5 bases, the J end lost 2 bases, and 16 bases lay between the germline ends. Germline CDR1 SGHRS, CDR2 YFSETQ. The CDR3 is made up of 15 amino acids. The CDR3 region is CASSSGGNRQETQYF. The CDR3 DNA reads as TGCGCCAGCAGTTCAGGGGGGAATAGGCAAGAGACCCAGTACTTC. Filled out from reference TRBV5-1 and TRBJ2-5, the complete variable domain reads KAGVTQTPRYLIKTRGQQVTLSCSPISGHRSVSWYQQTPGQGLQFLFEYFSETQRNKGNFPGRFSGRQFSNSRSEMNVSTLELGDSALYLCASSSGGNRQETQYFGPGTRLLVL.

This clonotype appeared many times. This chain joins TRBV6-1 and TRBJ1-1; no clear D. Trimming took off 0 bases at V and 6 bases at J, with 8 bases between the two ends. In germline, CDR1 is MNHNS, CDR2 SASEGT. The CDR3 is 13 amino acids. CDR3: CASSEAIRSEAFF. In DNA form, the CDR3 reads TGTGCCAGCAGTGAAGCGATCAGGTCTGAAGCTTTCTTT.

This clonotype was detected ten times or more. This sequence joins TRBV12-3 or TRBV12-4 and TRBJ2-5, with 10 bases identical to TRBD2. V lost 6 bases, J lost 2 bases, and 12 bases stayed unmatched. The CDR3 spans 17 residues. As DNA, the CDR3 is TGTGCCAGCAGCCAGGGGGTCGGACTAGCGGTACAAGAGACCCAGTACTTC. It is translated as CASSQGVGLAVQETQYF.

The CDR3 here is CASSFEGITEAFF. The DNA for the CDR3 is TGTGCCAGCAGTTTTGAGGGAATTACTGAAGCTTTCTTT. The chain is built from TRBV6-2 or TRBV6-3 and TRBJ1-1, with no clear D. Trimming shortened V by 4 bases and J by 5 bases, and 11 bases separated the two germline ends. Germline V lookup: CDR1 MNHEY, CDR2 SVGEGT. This CDR3 comprises 13 residues.

This clonotype was counted at least ten times. This rearrangement joins TRBV6-1 to TRBJ2-7, with a tentative D call TRBD2 (6 bases). Trimming shortened V by 7 bases and J by 7 bases, and 17 bases separated the two germline ends. Germline V gene data show CDR1 as MNHNS and CDR2 as SASEGT. CDR3 length equals 13 residues. The CDR3 reads CASKGSGANEQYF. CDR3 nucleotides: TGTGCCAGCAAGGGTAGCGGAGCGAATGAGCAGTACTTC.

This chain joins TRBV20-1 and TRBJ2-1, with 8 positions matching TRBD2. Germline values: CDR1 DFQATT, CDR2 SNEGSKA (reference sequence). This CDR3 contains 14 residues. Trimming took 5 bases from V and 6 from J; bases not matched to a gene: 9. CDR3: CSAPSGRKPNEQFF. The CDR3 DNA is TGCAGTGCTCCAAGCGGGAGAAAACCCAATGAGCAGTTCTTC.

This clonotype showed up just a few times. The V and J genes are TRBV3-1 and TRBJ2-3; D not resolved. Trimming removed 1 base at V and 6 bases at J, with 8 bases between. The CDR3 is 13 residues long. Germline-derived CDR1 and CDR2 are LGHDT and YNNKEL (reference sequence). The CDR3 DNA reads as TGTGCCAGCAGCCAAGGACTCCCCGATACGCAGTATTTT. Protein product: CASSQGLPDTQYF.

This clonotype was counted at least ten times. The CDR3 spells CASSLEGLSHEQYF. The CDR3 region has the DNA TGTGCCAGCAGCTTAGAAGGACTATCCCACGAGCAGTACTTC. The V gene is TRBV11-1, the J gene TRBJ2-7; D possibly corresponds to TRBD2 (6 bases). Germline loops: CDR1 SGHAT, CDR2 FQDESV (reference sequence). Trimming took off 1 base at V and 5 bases at J, with 12 bases between the two ends. There are 14 residues in the CDR3.

This clonotype was found many times. The rearrangement uses TRBV7-2 and TRBJ2-3; 7 nucleotides match TRBD2. Germline trimming cut 3 bases from V and 4 bases from J; bases unmatched to any gene: 13. The CDR3 totals 17 residues. Germline V gene lookup returns CDR1 SGHTA and CDR2 FQGNSA. The chain's CDR3 is CASSFDPRGTSADTQYF. The CDR3, as DNA: TGTGCCAGCAGCTTCGACCCTCGGGGAACTAGCGCAGATACGCAGTATTTT.

This clonotype has ten or more counts. This rearrangement joins TRBV5-8 to TRBJ2-1; D remains unclear. V was clipped by 3 bases and J by 4 bases, with 8 bases between them. CDR3 length: 13 residues. Per germline, CDR1 SGHTS and CDR2 YDEGEE. CDR3: CASSSSQYNEQFF. In nucleotides, the CDR3 is TGTGCCAGCAGCTCCAGCCAATACAATGAGCAGTTCTTC.

At least ten counts were recorded for this clonotype. V usage is TRBV6-1 and J usage is TRBJ2-1; 12 positions agree with TRBD2. The germline V gene has CDR1 MNHNS and CDR2 SASEGT. This CDR3 spans 16 amino acids. With V trimmed by 4 bases and J by 7 bases, 8 bases remained unmatched. Here the CDR3 DNA reads TGTGCCAGCAGTGGCCTGGGACTAGCGGGCGGGAATGAGCAGTTCTTC. Protein product: CASSGLGLAGGNEQFF.

This clonotype was seen once. The V call is TRBV19, the J call TRBJ2-1, with TRBD2 matching 10 bases. V dropped 6 bases and J dropped 10; count of bases not matched to a gene: 15. The CDR3 is 16 residues long. Germline V gene lookup returns CDR1 LNHDA and CDR2 SQIVND (reference sequence). CDR3 coding DNA: TGTGCCAGTAGGAACTGGGGGCTAGCGGGAGCACGGGAGCAGTTCTTC. This translates into CASRNWGLAGAREQFF.